A single sample is the source of the 6 T cell receptor beta chains below, sequenced in a study of blood T cell repertoires in COVID-19. Measured with immunoSEQ multiplex PCR; TCRdb has only the in-frame clones, and not every one. The sample consists of approximately 61,000 clones, approximately 80% of them appearing once. Source material: peripheral blood. Receptor source: a man aged 45-65 years with COVID-19, enrolled during active disease.

The V call is TRBV5-1, the J call TRBJ1-2, with 7 bases lining up with TRBD1. V shed 0 bases, J shed 1 base, and the junction held 6 bases outside the gene matches. This CDR3 spans 16 amino acids. Germline values: CDR1 SGHRS, CDR2 YFSETQ. The CDR3 region is CASSLATGQSNYGYTF. The CDR3 coding sequence is TGCGCCAGCAGCTTGGCTACGGGACAGAGTAACTATGGCTACACCTTC.

The chain links TRBV28 to TRBJ2-7, with 13 bases matching TRBD2. The CDR3 length is 16 residues. V lost 5 bases and J lost 4; bases outside the gene matches: 8. In germline, CDR1 is MDHEN, CDR2 SYDVKM. The CDR3 loop reads CASSPAGLAGVYEQYF. CDR3 sequence (DNA): TGTGCCAGCAGTCCGGCCGGACTAGCGGGAGTTTACGAGCAGTACTTC.

The chain is built from TRBV6-1 and TRBJ2-7; tentative D call: TRBD2 (5 bases). CDR3 length: 17 amino acids. Trimming left V 2 bases short and J 3 bases short, with 20 bases between. The germline V gene encodes CDR1 MNHNS and CDR2 SASEGT. The CDR3 sequence is CASSEFGEGSSFYEQYF. The DNA for the CDR3 is TGTGCCAGCAGTGAATTCGGGGAAGGATCTAGCTTCTACGAGCAGTACTTC.

The chain carries TRBV27 and TRBJ2-7; D remains unclear. The germline V gene has CDR1 MNHEY and CDR2 SMNVEV (reference sequence). V was cut by 9 bases and J by 4 bases, with 19 bases left in between. The CDR3 loop spans 14 amino acids. CDR3 region: CASSERAPLYEQYF. The CDR3 region has the DNA TGTGCCAGTTCGGAACGAGCGCCCCTTTACGAGCAGTACTTC.

The chain couples TRBV6-4 to TRBJ2-1; 8 bases are a match to TRBD2. The trim removed 3 bases at V and 7 bases at J, leaving 8 bases unmatched. Germline V gives CDR1 MRHNA, CDR2 SNTAGT. This CDR3 is 15 amino acids long. The CDR3 DNA sequence: TGTGCCAGCAGTGAACAAGCGGGAGTAGGAAATGAGCAGTTCTTC. This gives the protein CASSEQAGVGNEQFF.

This clone was observed once. The rearrangement links TRBV19 to TRBJ1-3, with D hard to call. Trimming cost V 7 bases and J 4 bases, with 11 bases left between them. This CDR3 is 13 amino acids long. CDR1 and CDR2 from the germline V gene are LNHDA and SQIVND (reference sequence). CDR3 in amino acids: CASTQYSGNTIYF. CDR3 nucleotides: TGTGCCAGTACCCAGTATTCGGGAAACACCATATATTTT.